The 29 T cell receptor beta chains listed next were all sequenced from one sample in a study of PD-1 blockade in classical Hodgkin lymphoma. Time point: cycle 4 day 1 (C4D1), after around six weeks of nivolumab. Each and every patient relapsed after autologous stem cell transplantation, and patients got differing brentuximab vedotin exposure. Some clones are missing from TCRdb's copy, which holds only in-frame ones; the method was immunoSEQ multiplex PCR. The sample yields roughly 50,000 clones, 90% seen once. Material: peripheral blood mononuclear cells (PBMCs), obtained before the fourth cycle of nivolumab. Receptor source: a human donor with classical Hodgkin lymphoma.

This sequence joins TRBV11-3 and TRBJ2-1; 9 bases are shared with TRBD2. J was trimmed by 3 bases and V by 1 base; bases with no gene match: 7. The CDR3 runs to 17 residues. Germline V gene sequence: CDR1 SGHNT, CDR2 YENEEA. The CDR3, as DNA: TGTGCCAGCAGCTTAGGCCCGGCTAGCGGGGACTACAATGAGCAGTTCTTC. Translating it yields CASSLGPASGDYNEQFF.

CDR3 in amino acids: CASSLAEVYEQFF. For the CDR3, the DNA is TGTGCCAGCAGCTTAGCGGAAGTGTATGAGCAGTTCTTC. The chain couples TRBV7-9 to TRBJ2-1; D is ambiguous. The CDR3 length is 13 residues. V was cut by 0 bases and J by 8 bases, with 8 bases left in between. Germline V CDR1 and CDR2: SEHNR, FQNEAQ (reference sequence).

The chain employs TRBV6-6 and TRBJ1-1; D is undetermined. The CDR3 has 14 amino acids. V lost 0 bases, J lost 4 bases, and 9 bases lay in between. CDR1 and CDR2 from the germline V gene are MNHNY and SVGAGI (reference sequence). CDR3: CASSYSGETTEAFF. The CDR3 DNA reads TGTGCCAGCAGTTACTCGGGAGAGACCACTGAAGCTTTCTTT.

The chain uses TRBV25-1 and TRBJ1-3; D possibly corresponds to TRBD1 (5 bases). Trimming stripped 2 bases from V and 5 bases from J, with 10 bases between. The V gene's germline CDR1 is MGHDK and CDR2 SYGVNS. This CDR3 comprises 14 residues. CDR3 residues: CASSELRGRNTIYF. The CDR3 DNA is TGTGCCAGCAGTGAACTGAGGGGACGAAACACCATATATTTT.

The chain combines TRBV7-2 with TRBJ1-5; possibly TRBD1 for D (6 bases). CDR3 length equals 13 residues. V lost 5 bases and J lost 6, with 11 bases in between. CDR1 is SGHTA, CDR2 FQGNSA, per germline. The CDR3 nucleotides read TGTGCCAGCAGCCGTTTACAGGGTCAGCCCCAGCATTTT. Translation: CASSRLQGQPQHF.

The V call is TRBV9, the J call TRBJ2-7, with 10 bases that match TRBD2. The CDR3 length is 16 residues. Germline loops: CDR1 SGDLS, CDR2 YYNGEE. After removal of 0 bases from V and 3 bases from J, the junction contained 6 bases not matched to a gene. DNA of the CDR3: TGTGCCAGCAGCGTAGGAGGGACTAGCGCGGTCTACGAGCAGTACTTC. Encoded protein: CASSVGGTSAVYEQYF.

The chain combines TRBV18 with TRBJ1-2, with unresolved D. This CDR3 has 16 amino acids. V lost 3 bases and J lost 2, with 16 bases in between. Germline CDR1 KGHSH, CDR2 LQKENI. The CDR3 DNA is TGTGCCAGCTCACCGGTTGTTGGGCCGCCGAACTATGGCTACACCTTC. This codes for CASSPVVGPPNYGYTF.

Here the CDR3 reads CASSEATGHHYEQYF. The DNA of the CDR3 is TGTGCCAGCAGTGAAGCGACGGGACACCACTACGAGCAGTACTTC. This chain connects TRBV6-1 to TRBJ2-7; weak D call: TRBD1 (6 bases). Germline V lookup: CDR1 MNHNS, CDR2 SASEGT. The CDR3 consists of 15 residues. V gave up 0 bases and J gave up 3 bases, with 12 bases separating them.

The chain employs TRBV6-6 and TRBJ2-7; no definite D call. The CDR3 contains 13 residues. The V end lost 6 bases, the J end lost 12 bases, and 21 bases lay between the germline ends. Germline V gene sequence: CDR1 MNHNY, CDR2 SVGAGI (reference sequence). In DNA form, the CDR3 reads TGTGCCAGCAGCCCCATGGAATACACGGTTCCGTACTTC. As protein: CASSPMEYTVPYF.

CDR3 nucleotide sequence: TGCGCCAGCAGCCAAGTGGGGAGGGGGGCGAGGTACACCGGGGAGCTGTTTTTT. As protein: CASSQVGRGARYTGELFF. V usage is TRBV4-1 and J usage is TRBJ2-2, with D tentatively TRBD2 (7 bases). The CDR3 is 18 amino acids. CDR1 and CDR2 from the germline V gene are MGHRA and YSYEKL. The ends were cut back, 1 base at V and 3 bases at J, with 18 bases in the middle.

V gene TRBV7-8 combines with J gene TRBJ1-2; D call uncertain. Germline V gene sequence: CDR1 SGHVS, CDR2 FQNEAQ. The V gene lost 1 base and the J gene lost 6 bases, with 12 bases spanning the gap. The CDR3 runs 14 residues. CDR3 nucleotide sequence: TGTGCCAGCAGCTTAGGAGTTCGAGTGGATGGCTACACCTTC. Its protein product is CASSLGVRVDGYTF.

The J gene is TRBJ1-2, the V gene TRBV19; possibly TRBD1 for D (5 bases). The CDR3 covers 15 residues. Germline CDR1 reads LNHDA; CDR2 reads SQIVND (reference sequence). V lost 7 bases and J lost 4, with 19 bases in between. The CDR3 nucleotides are TGTGCCAGTACCACCCAGGGCCCATTGGGCTATGGCTACACCTTC. Translated: CASTTQGPLGYGYTF.

V usage is TRBV19 and J usage is TRBJ2-7, with 10 bases aligning to TRBD2. Germline CDR1 is LNHDA and CDR2 is SQIVND (reference sequence). V lost 5 bases, J lost 3 bases, and 4 bases stayed unmatched. The CDR3 loop spans 14 amino acids. CDR3: CASSGGLANYEQYF. CDR3 nucleotide sequence: TGTGCCAGTAGTGGGGGACTAGCGAACTACGAGCAGTACTTC.

This clone was found a few times. The rearrangement uses TRBV4-2 and TRBJ2-1; D gene ambiguous. V shed 1 base and J shed 10 bases, with 5 bases lying between them. The CDR3 is 11 residues long. Germline loops: CDR1 LGHNA, CDR2 YNFKEQ. CDR3 sequence reads: CASSQGWEQFF. DNA of the CDR3: TGTGCCAGCAGCCAAGGTTGGGAGCAGTTCTTC.

In its sample, this clone was seen once. J is TRBJ2-2 and V is TRBV25-1; weak D call: TRBD1 (6 bases). V was pared by 1 base and J by 5 bases, with 11 bases between. The CDR3 covers 15 residues. Germline CDR1 and CDR2: MGHDK and SYGVNS. The DNA for the CDR3 is TGTGCCAGCAGTGAATTGTGGCAGGGGACCGGGGAGCTGTTTTTT. Its protein product is CASSELWQGTGELFF.

V usage is TRBV6-5 and J usage is TRBJ2-1; D not resolved. CDR3 length: 12 amino acids. The germline V gene has CDR1 MNHEY and CDR2 SVGAGI. Trimming stripped 0 bases from V and 5 bases from J, with 2 bases between. This CDR3 is CASSYSNNEQFF. CDR3 bases: TGTGCCAGCAGTTACTCGAACAATGAGCAGTTCTTC.

This chain uses TRBV7-9 with TRBJ2-7; 12 bases align to TRBD1. The CDR3 runs 18 residues. The V and J ends lost 2 bases and 3 bases, in that order; junction bases with no gene match: 11. Germline CDR1 and CDR2: SEHNR and FQNEAQ (reference sequence). As DNA, the CDR3 is TGTGCCAGCAGCTTAATTCCGGGACAGGGGGCGCTGAGCTACGAGCAGTACTTC. Protein product: CASSLIPGQGALSYEQYF.

The chain carries TRBV5-1 and TRBJ2-7; D might be TRBD1 or TRBD2, each matching 6 bases. The V gene lost 3 bases and the J gene lost 3 bases, with 22 bases spanning the gap. The CDR3 length is 17 residues. CDR1 and CDR2 (germline): SGHRS, YFSETQ. CDR3 nucleotides: TGCGCCAGCAGCTCAGGGGTTGGGGGGAATAAGATCTACGAGCAGTACTTC. It encodes CASSSGVGGNKIYEQYF.

The chain is built from TRBV7-2 and TRBJ2-1, with D perhaps matching TRBD2 (5 bases). The CDR3 is 13 amino acids. CDR1 and CDR2 (germline): SGHTA, FQGNSA. The V gene lost 2 bases and the J gene lost 15 bases, with 17 bases spanning the gap. The CDR3 loop is CASSLRRNTAGFF. CDR3 in DNA: TGTGCCAGCAGCTTAAGAAGGAATACGGCGGGGTTCTTC.

The chain combines TRBV21-1 with TRBJ2-1; the table's D call, TRBD2, was not checked against the DNA. TRBV21-1 is labeled a pseudogene. The CDR3 is 17 amino acids. The CDR3 region is CASSNAGLAGGGGEQFF. Written as DNA, the CDR3 is TGTGCCAGCAGCAACGCGGGACTAGCGGGAGGTGGGGGTGAGCAGTTCTTC.

The chain couples TRBV5-1 to TRBJ2-7; D not certain. Trimming pared 4 bases from V and 0 bases from J, leaving 20 bases between. This CDR3 region has 17 residues. The germline gives CDR1 SGHRS, CDR2 YFSETQ. The CDR3 spells CASSVHLSRIFSYEQYF. CDR3 DNA: TGCGCCAGCAGCGTACACCTTTCACGTATTTTCTCCTACGAGCAGTACTTC.

This sequence joins TRBV6-1 and TRBJ1-1, with no clear D. The germline V gene has CDR1 MNHNS and CDR2 SASEGT. This CDR3 comprises 12 residues. V shed 4 bases and J shed 10 bases, with 13 bases lying between them. CDR3 region: CASSVGSRRAFF. Written as DNA, the CDR3 is TGTGCCAGCAGTGTCGGCTCTCGACGAGCTTTCTTT.

The chain carries TRBV11-3 and TRBJ1-2; 8 bases line up with TRBD1. The CDR3 runs 15 residues. Germline assignment: CDR1 SGHNT and CDR2 YENEEA. The J segment lost 0 bases and the V segment lost 5 bases, leaving 5 bases of the junction unmatched. The CDR3 DNA sequence: TGTGCCAGCAGCCCGGGGACAGGTCCTAACTATGGCTACACCTTC. It specifies CASSPGTGPNYGYTF.

This chain joins TRBV18 and TRBJ1-5, with TRBD1 matching over 7 bases. This CDR3 is built from 15 residues. CDR1 is KGHSH and CDR2 is LQKENI in the germline V gene. V was pared by 3 bases and J by 5 bases, with 7 bases of the junction left unmatched. The DNA of the CDR3 is TGTGCCAGCTCACCCTCAGGGGGGCCGTATCAGCCCCAGCATTTT. It encodes CASSPSGGPYQPQHF.

This clone was counted once. The chain has TRBV7-3 and TRBJ1-4, with TRBD1 as a possible D gene (5 bases). The V and J ends lost 2 bases and 8 bases respectively, with 18 bases between them. Germline-derived CDR1 and CDR2 are SGHTA and FQGTGA. The CDR3 runs 16 residues. The CDR3 coding sequence is TGTGCCAGCAGCTTAGCGGACACGATACGGAGCGAAAAACTGTTTTTT. Amino acids: CASSLADTIRSEKLFF.

The chain employs TRBV6-4 and TRBJ2-3, with D possibly matching TRBD2 (6 bases). Looked up from germline, CDR1 is MRHNA and CDR2 is SNTAGT. This CDR3 spans 16 amino acids. Trimming left V 2 bases short and J 4 bases short, with 16 bases between. CDR3 nucleotides: TGTGCCAGCAGTGACGGGACTCAGTGGAATCCAGATACGCAGTATTTT. Amino acids: CASSDGTQWNPDTQYF.

The chain is built from TRBV18 and TRBJ1-1; a weak D match, TRBD1 (5 bases). Between the trimmed V and J ends, which lost 6 bases and 2 bases, there was a span of 13 bases. There are 14 residues in the CDR3. CDR1 and CDR2 (germline): KGHSH, LQKENI. CDR3 DNA: TGTGCCAGCTCCCCCGGGACGGTTAACACTGAAGCTTTCTTT. It translates to CASSPGTVNTEAFF.

The genes are TRBV28 and TRBJ1-2, with 7 bases matching TRBD1. This CDR3 is built from 13 residues. Germline trimming cut 5 bases from V and 4 bases from J; bases unmatched to any gene: 4. The germline V gene has CDR1 MDHEN and CDR2 SYDVKM. CDR3 amino acids: CASSLDRVYGYTF. DNA of the CDR3: TGTGCCAGCAGTCTCGACAGGGTCTATGGCTACACCTTC.

The gene calls are TRBV7-8 and TRBJ1-3; D may be TRBD1 (6 bases). V lost 0 bases and J lost 0, with 12 bases in between. Germline CDR1 and CDR2: SGHVS and FQNEAQ. This CDR3 is built from 17 residues. CDR3 in DNA: TGTGCCAGCAGCTTAGCTACCGGGACACTCTCTGGAAACACCATATATTTT. It codes for CASSLATGTLSGNTIYF.